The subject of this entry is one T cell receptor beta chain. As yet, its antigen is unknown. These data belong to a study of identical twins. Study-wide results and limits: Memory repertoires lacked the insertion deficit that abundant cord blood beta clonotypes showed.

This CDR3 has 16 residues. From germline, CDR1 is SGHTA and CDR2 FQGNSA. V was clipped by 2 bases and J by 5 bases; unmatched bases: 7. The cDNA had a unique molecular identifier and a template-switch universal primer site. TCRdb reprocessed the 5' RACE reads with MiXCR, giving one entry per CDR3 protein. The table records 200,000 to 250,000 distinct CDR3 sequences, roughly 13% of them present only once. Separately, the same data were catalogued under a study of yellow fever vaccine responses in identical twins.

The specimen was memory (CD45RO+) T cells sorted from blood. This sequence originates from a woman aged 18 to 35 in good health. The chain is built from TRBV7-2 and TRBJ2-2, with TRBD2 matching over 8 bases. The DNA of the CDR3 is TGTGCCAGCAGCTTACTTGCGGGGGGCGTTACCGGGGAGCTGTTTTTT. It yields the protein CASSLLAGGVTGELFF.